A single sample gave rise to the 28 T cell receptor beta chains below, sequenced in a study of blood T cell repertoires in COVID-19. Generated by immunoSEQ multiplex PCR, the TCRdb table keeps only in-frame clones and is missing some. The sample shows about 56,000 clones, 80% to 85% of them seen only once. Sequences were obtained from peripheral blood. These receptors originate from a man in his 60s with COVID-19, enrolled during active disease.

This chain connects TRBV10-2 to TRBJ2-3, with 10 bases identical to TRBD2. The CDR3 contains 18 residues. V dropped 0 bases and J dropped 1; count of bases not matched to a gene: 7. Germline V lookup: CDR1 WSHSY, CDR2 SAAADI. The DNA for the CDR3 is TGCGCCAGCAGTGAGTCAGCGGGGGGGGTATTAGGCACAGATACGCAGTATTTT. Its translation: CASSESAGGVLGTDTQYF.

There are a few counts of this clone. The chain couples TRBV4-1 to TRBJ2-1; 13 nucleotides line up with TRBD2. Germline assignment: CDR1 MGHRA and CDR2 YSYEKL. V dropped 1 base and J dropped 8; count of bases not matched to a gene: 14. The CDR3 contains 19 residues. This CDR3 reads CASSQVELGGLAGFDEQFF. The CDR3 bases are TGCGCCAGCAGCCAAGTAGAGCTCGGGGGACTAGCGGGATTCGATGAGCAGTTCTTC.

This clone was observed a few times. The chain recombines TRBV19 with TRBJ2-7, with D perhaps TRBD2 (5 bases). V was trimmed by 2 bases and J by 0 bases, leaving 14 bases between them. The CDR3 sequence is 16 residues long. Germline CDR1 reads LNHDA; CDR2 reads SQIVND (reference sequence). The CDR3 region has the DNA TGTGCCAGTAGTATAAGAGGCGTGGGGAGCTCCTACGAGCAGTACTTC. Translated, it gives CASSIRGVGSSYEQYF.

V gene TRBV14 combines with J gene TRBJ2-1, with a tentative D call TRBD2 (6 bases). The CDR3 has 14 residues. Germline-derived CDR1 and CDR2 are SGHDN and FVKESK. Trimming shortened V by 4 bases and J by 9 bases, and 16 bases separated the two germline ends. CDR3: CASSPWVGSGEQFF. CDR3 sequence (DNA): TGTGCCAGCAGCCCGTGGGTCGGGAGTGGTGAGCAGTTCTTC.

The chain employs TRBV27 and TRBJ1-4; 9 bases agree with TRBD1. Looked up from germline, CDR1 is MNHEY and CDR2 is SMNVEV (reference sequence). V lost 2 bases to trimming and J lost 6 bases; unmatched junction nucleotides: 7. This CDR3 has 16 amino acids. In nucleotides, the CDR3 is TGTGCCAGCAGTTTACCCCCGGGACAGGGCCATGAAAAACTGTTTTTT. This gives the protein CASSLPPGQGHEKLFF.

The chain is built from TRBV19 and TRBJ2-7; perhaps TRBD1 as D (6 bases). Between the trimmed V and J ends, which lost 8 bases and 10 bases, there was a span of 30 bases. Germline assignment: CDR1 LNHDA and CDR2 SQIVND (reference sequence). The CDR3 runs 16 residues. The CDR3 DNA sequence: TGTGCCAGTGGCCCCTTGCCTGGGCAGGGGATTTCCGATCAGTACTTC. This translates into CASGPLPGQGISDQYF.

The chain carries TRBV9 and TRBJ1-1, with 10 nucleotides matching TRBD1. After removal of 3 bases from V and 3 bases from J, the junction contained 5 bases not matched to a gene. This CDR3 is 15 amino acids long. CDR1 SGDLS and CDR2 YYNGEE come from the germline V gene. The CDR3 protein is CASSASGQGDTEAFF. CDR3 nucleotides: TGTGCCAGCAGCGCTAGTGGACAGGGGGACACTGAAGCTTTCTTT.

V is TRBV29-1 and J is TRBJ2-7, with D possibly matching TRBD1 (5 bases). Trimming shortened V by 6 bases and J by 4 bases, and 22 bases separated the two germline ends. The CDR3 consists of 15 residues. Per the germline V gene, CDR1 is SQVTM and CDR2 is ANQGSEA. This chain's CDR3 is CSVTRQIQRGYEQYF. The CDR3 DNA sequence: TGCAGCGTGACTCGACAGATCCAAAGGGGATACGAGCAGTACTTC.

This clone was observed a handful of times. The V gene is TRBV19, the J gene TRBJ2-7; 8 bases agree with TRBD2. CDR1 LNHDA and CDR2 SQIVND come from the germline V gene (reference sequence). The CDR3 has 14 residues. The V segment lost 7 bases and the J segment 1 base; nucleotides outside the gene matches: 6. The CDR3 sequence is CASKGAGESYEQYF. The DNA of the CDR3 is TGTGCCAGTAAGGGAGCGGGAGAGTCCTACGAGCAGTACTTC.

The chain is built from TRBV30 and TRBJ2-2; 9 bases are shared with TRBD2. Germline V gene lookup returns CDR1 GTSNPN and CDR2 SVGIG (reference sequence). The CDR3 covers 15 residues. The V segment lost 0 bases and the J segment 3 bases; nucleotides outside the gene matches: 2. Here the CDR3 DNA reads TGTGCCTGGAGTGTAGCGGGAGGAGACACCGGGGAGCTGTTTTTT. It is translated as CAWSVAGGDTGELFF.

V and J are TRBV4-2 and TRBJ2-6; D not resolved. The V and J ends lost 4 bases and 2 bases respectively, with 15 bases between them. The CDR3 has 17 residues. Looked up from germline, CDR1 is LGHNA and CDR2 is YNFKEQ. CDR3 loop: CASSPNPLNAGANVLTF. The CDR3 nucleotides are TGTGCCAGCAGCCCGAACCCCCTAAATGCTGGGGCCAACGTCCTGACTTTC.

The chain is built from TRBV3-1 (or the pseudogene TRBV3-2) and TRBJ2-1, with D perhaps TRBD2 (6 bases). The CDR3 totals 15 residues. Germline CDR1 LGHDT, CDR2 YNNKEL (reference sequence). V gave up 1 base and J gave up 7 bases, with 14 bases separating them. This chain's CDR3 is CASSQVGGAGNEQFF. The CDR3 DNA reads as TGTGCCAGCAGCCAAGTGGGCGGGGCAGGGAATGAGCAGTTCTTC.

V usage is TRBV9 and J usage is TRBJ1-2; no definite D call. This CDR3 spans 15 amino acids. Germline lookup yields CDR1 SGDLS and CDR2 YYNGEE. The V end lost 0 bases, the J end lost 5 bases, and 14 bases lay between the germline ends. CDR3 region: CASSVGVGKGYGYTF. The CDR3 DNA sequence: TGTGCCAGCAGCGTAGGTGTCGGGAAGGGATATGGCTACACCTTC.

This clone was seen only a few times. The genes are TRBV29-1 and TRBJ1-1; D call uncertain. V was pared by 7 bases and J by 1 base, with 10 bases between. Germline CDR1 and CDR2: SQVTM and ANQGSEA. The CDR3 runs 12 residues. Here the CDR3 DNA reads TGCAGCGCTTCTTACAGGAACACTGAAGCTTTCTTT. Translating gives CSASYRNTEAFF.

This clone came up a few times. The chain recombines TRBV19 with TRBJ2-2; 8 bases match TRBD2. CDR3 length: 16 residues. Germline loops: CDR1 LNHDA, CDR2 SQIVND (reference sequence). The trim removed 3 bases at V and 0 bases at J, leaving 3 bases unmatched. The CDR3 sequence: CASSIVGRANTGELFF. CDR3 coding DNA: TGTGCCAGTAGTATCGTCGGGAGGGCGAACACCGGGGAGCTGTTTTTT.

The V and J genes are TRBV29-1 and TRBJ1-2; D may be TRBD1 (5 bases). Germline values: CDR1 SQVTM, CDR2 ANQGSEA. The V end was cut by 3 bases, the J end by 4 bases, with 9 bases between. This CDR3 region has 12 residues. The CDR3 DNA sequence: TGCAGCGTTGACAGGGAATCCTATGGCTACACCTTC. Its protein product is CSVDRESYGYTF. The full variable domain, in which reference TRBV29-1 and TRBJ1-2 provide the parts outside the CDR3, is SAVISQKPSRDICQRGTSLTIQCQVDSQVTMMFWYRQQPGQSLTLIATANQGSEATYESGFVIDKFPISRPNLTFSTLTVSNMSPEDSSIYLCSVDRESYGYTFGSGTRLTVV.

The chain couples TRBV5-6 to TRBJ1-1; 9 nucleotides line up with TRBD1. V shed 7 bases and J 5 bases; nucleotides not matched to a gene: 15. CDR3 length: 16 residues. Germline loops: CDR1 SGHDT, CDR2 YYEEEE. CDR3 protein: CASGPGQGQGNTEAFF. CDR3 in DNA: TGTGCCAGCGGGCCCGGTCAAGGACAGGGGAATACTGAAGCTTTCTTT.

V usage is TRBV7-2 and J usage is TRBJ2-6; D gene unclear. The length of the CDR3 is 13 residues. Germline V CDR1 and CDR2: SGHTA, FQGNSA. The ends were cut back, 7 bases at V and 0 bases at J, with 4 bases in the middle. The CDR3 region has the DNA TGTGCCAGCACCAACTCTGGGGCCAACGTCCTGACTTTC. It specifies CASTNSGANVLTF.

The chain couples TRBV5-4 to TRBJ1-6; 12 bases map to TRBD1. V shed 3 bases, J shed 6 bases, and the junction held 7 bases outside the gene matches. From germline, CDR1 is SGHNT and CDR2 YYREEE (reference sequence). There are 17 residues in the CDR3. DNA for the CDR3: TGTGCCAGCAGCTCGCCGGGACAGGGGGCTAGTAATTCACCCCTCCACTTT. Its translation: CASSSPGQGASNSPLHF.

The chain combines TRBV12-5 with TRBJ2-7; 8 nucleotides match TRBD1. With V trimmed by 1 base and J by 6 bases, 5 bases remained unmatched. This CDR3 comprises 14 residues. Germline V lookup: CDR1 LGHNT, CDR2 FRNRAP. CDR3 sequence reads: CASGLGTGGSEQYF. The CDR3 bases are TGTGCTAGTGGTTTGGGTACAGGGGGAAGCGAGCAGTACTTC. Based on the CDR3 plus reference TRBV12-5 and TRBJ2-7, the full variable domain is DARVTQTPRHKVTEMGQEVTMRCQPILGHNTVFWYRQTMMQGLELLAYFRNRAPLDDSGMPKDRFSAEMPDATLATLKIQPSEPRDSAVYFCASGLGTGGSEQYFGPGTRLTVT.

This rearrangement joins TRBV2 to TRBJ1-1, with no clear D. CDR3 length: 13 amino acids. Germline values: CDR1 SNHLY, CDR2 FYNNEI. The V gene lost 8 bases and the J gene lost 0 bases, with 10 bases spanning the gap. Here the CDR3 DNA reads TGTGCCAGCTTTAGGGAGATGAACACTGAAGCTTTCTTT. Translation: CASFREMNTEAFF.

V usage is TRBV5-6 and J usage is TRBJ2-1; 10 bases map to TRBD1. The CDR3 is 16 residues long. V trimming: 4 bases; J trimming: 3 bases; junction bases outside the gene matches: 7. CDR1 and CDR2 (germline): SGHDT, YYEEEE. This CDR3 is CASSSRQGAYYNEQFF. The CDR3 nucleotides are TGTGCCAGCAGCAGTCGACAGGGGGCATACTACAATGAGCAGTTCTTC.

The rearrangement joins TRBV18 to TRBJ2-1; D is perhaps TRBD2 (5 bases). Between the trimmed V and J ends, which lost 0 bases and 8 bases, there was a span of 11 bases. Germline V gene lookup returns CDR1 KGHSH and CDR2 LQKENI. The CDR3 spans 14 residues. CDR3 loop: CASSPPPGLDEQFF. Here the CDR3 DNA reads TGTGCCAGCTCACCACCGCCGGGGTTGGATGAGCAGTTCTTC.

The chain couples TRBV7-3 to TRBJ1-6, with 8 bases aligning to TRBD1. The V and J ends lost 5 bases and 3 bases, in that order; junction bases with no gene match: 3. The length of the CDR3 is 15 residues. From germline, CDR1 is SGHTA and CDR2 FQGTGA. The CDR3 is CASSIGTGYNSPLHF. Here the CDR3 DNA reads TGTGCCAGCAGCATCGGGACAGGCTATAATTCACCCCTCCACTTT.

The rearrangement uses TRBV6-6 and TRBJ1-3; 12 bases fit TRBD1. Germline V gene lookup returns CDR1 MNHNY and CDR2 SVGAGI (reference sequence). The V segment lost 5 bases and the J segment 2 bases; nucleotides outside the gene matches: 7. The CDR3 extends over 17 amino acids. The CDR3 region is CASSHWDRGRPGNTIYF. Here the CDR3 DNA reads TGTGCCAGCAGTCATTGGGACAGGGGGCGACCTGGAAACACCATATATTTT.

V usage is TRBV5-1 and J usage is TRBJ1-2; a possible D gene is TRBD1 (5 bases). This CDR3 is 14 amino acids long. Germline assignment: CDR1 SGHRS and CDR2 YFSETQ. The germline V and J ends were trimmed by 0 bases and 7 bases, with 13 bases remaining between them. Written as DNA, the CDR3 is TGCGCCAGCAGCTTGGATGGTAGAGACAGTGGCTACACCTTC. This sequence encodes CASSLDGRDSGYTF.

The chain links TRBV30 to TRBJ2-1; 10 bases map to TRBD2. The CDR3 consists of 14 residues. Germline CDR1 reads GTSNPN; CDR2 reads SVGIG (reference sequence). The trim removed 1 base at V and 7 bases at J, leaving 4 bases unmatched. DNA for the CDR3: TGTGCCTGGAGTGCTAGCGGGAGTAGGAATGAGCAGTTCTTC. Protein: CAWSASGSRNEQFF.

V gene TRBV20-1 combines with J gene TRBJ1-2; unclear D gene. The CDR3 runs to 10 residues. Trimming pared 5 bases from V and 4 bases from J, leaving 5 bases between. Per the germline V gene, CDR1 is DFQATT and CDR2 is SNEGSKA (reference sequence). The DNA for the CDR3 is TGCAGTGCTTCCCGCTATGGCTACACCTTC. This gives the protein CSASRYGYTF.